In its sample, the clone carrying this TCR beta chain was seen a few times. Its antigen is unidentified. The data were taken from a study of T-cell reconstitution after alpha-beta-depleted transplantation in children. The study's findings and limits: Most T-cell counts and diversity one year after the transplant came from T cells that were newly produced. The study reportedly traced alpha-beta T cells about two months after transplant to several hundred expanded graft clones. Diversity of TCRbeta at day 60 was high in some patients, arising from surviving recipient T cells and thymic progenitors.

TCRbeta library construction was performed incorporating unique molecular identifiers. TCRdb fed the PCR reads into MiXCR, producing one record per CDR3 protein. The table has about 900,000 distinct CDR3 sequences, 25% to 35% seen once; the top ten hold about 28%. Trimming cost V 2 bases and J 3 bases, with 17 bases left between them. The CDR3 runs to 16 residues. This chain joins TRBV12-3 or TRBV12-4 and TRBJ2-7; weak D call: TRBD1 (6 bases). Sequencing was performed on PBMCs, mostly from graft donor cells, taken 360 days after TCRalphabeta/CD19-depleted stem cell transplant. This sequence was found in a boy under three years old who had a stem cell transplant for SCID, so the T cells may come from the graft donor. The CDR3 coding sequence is TGTGCCAGCAGTTTAAAGCCCGGGACATGGAACTACGAGCAGTACTTC. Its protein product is CASSLKPGTWNYEQYF.